This T cell receptor beta chain was observed in a study of blood T cell repertoires in COVID-19. Looking at the study overall: Samples of COVID-19 (acute and convalescent) were obtained from the United States, Italy and Spain. Sources were T cells, B-cell-depleted T cells, or PBMCs; the material itself was cDNA or gDNA.

Germline CDR1 is SNHLY and CDR2 is FYNNEI. V shed 5 bases and J 4 bases; nucleotides not matched to a gene: 8. This CDR3 spans 15 amino acids. In the original processing: From reference gene primer amplification, estimates of nucleated cell counts were derived. TCRdb keeps only in-frame clones here, not all; method: immunoSEQ multiplex PCR. Clone size and V and J calls were adopted from that table, with D and trimming inferred from the DNA. The sample holds 180,000 or so clones, roughly 80% seen once. This chain uses TRBV2 with TRBJ1-5; 7 bases map to TRBD1. This sequence originates from a woman in her seventies with acute or convalescent COVID-19. The sample was peripheral blood. For the CDR3, the DNA is TGTGCCAGCAGTTATGAACAGGGGAGTAATCAGCCCCAGCATTTT. It translates to CASSYEQGSNQPQHF.